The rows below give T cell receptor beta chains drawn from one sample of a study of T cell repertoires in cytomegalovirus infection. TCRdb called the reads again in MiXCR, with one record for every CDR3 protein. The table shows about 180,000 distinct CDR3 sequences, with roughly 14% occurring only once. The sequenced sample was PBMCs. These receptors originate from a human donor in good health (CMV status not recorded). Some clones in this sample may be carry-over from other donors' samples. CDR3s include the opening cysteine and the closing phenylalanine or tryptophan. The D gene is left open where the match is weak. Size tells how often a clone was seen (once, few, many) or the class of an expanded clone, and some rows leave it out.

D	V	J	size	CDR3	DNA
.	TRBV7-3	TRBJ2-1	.	CASSLTRGRSEQFF	TGTGCCAGCAGCTTAACGCGAGGCCGTTCAGAGCAGTTCTTC
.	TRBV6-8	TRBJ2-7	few	CASRDPTNEQYF	TGTGCCAGCAGAGACCCCACAAACGAGCAGTACTTC
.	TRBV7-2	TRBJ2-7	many	CASSLAGRASYEQYF	TGTGCCAGCAGCTTAGCAGGCAGGGCCTCCTACGAGCAGTACTTC
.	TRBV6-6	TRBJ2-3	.	CASSYSGTPSTDTQYF	TGTGCCAGCAGTTACTCGGGTACTCCTAGCACAGATACGCAGTATTTT
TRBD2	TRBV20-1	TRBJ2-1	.	CSARDSRLAGGPNEQFF	TGCAGTGCTAGAGACTCCCGACTAGCGGGGGGGCCCAATGAGCAGTTCTTC
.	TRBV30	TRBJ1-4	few	CAWSAYDGEKLFF	TGTGCCTGGAGTGCCTACGATGGGGAAAAACTGTTTTTT
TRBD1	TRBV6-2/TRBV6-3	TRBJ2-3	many	CASSFRQGFTDTQYF	TGTGCCAGCAGTTTCAGACAGGGGTTCACAGATACGCAGTATTTT
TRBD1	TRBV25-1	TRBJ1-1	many	CASSDSGQGAYDTEAFF	TGTGCCAGCAGTGACTCGGGACAGGGGGCATACGACACTGAAGCTTTCTTT
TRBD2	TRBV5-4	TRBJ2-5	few	CASSYGLAGVMETQYF	TGTGCCAGCAGCTATGGCCTAGCGGGAGTGATGGAGACCCAGTACTTC
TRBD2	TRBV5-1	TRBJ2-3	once	CASSFRLAGSSVDTQYF	TGCGCCAGCAGCTTTCGACTAGCGGGGAGTTCTGTGGATACGCAGTATTTT
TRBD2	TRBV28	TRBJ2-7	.	CASSPGLAGSYEQYF	TGTGCCAGCAGTCCCGGACTAGCGGGGTCCTACGAGCAGTACTTC
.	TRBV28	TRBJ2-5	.	CASSWPGRRENQETQYF	TGTGCCAGCAGTTGGCCGGGGAGACGGGAGAATCAAGAGACCCAGTACTTC
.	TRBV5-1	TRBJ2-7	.	CASSPVGVYEQHF	TGCGCCAGCAGCCCCGTAGGGGTTTACGAGCAGCACTTC
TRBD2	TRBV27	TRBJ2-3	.	CASSSPSGRARNTQYF	TGTGCCAGCAGTTCCCCGAGCGGGAGGGCCCGGAATACGCAGTATTTT
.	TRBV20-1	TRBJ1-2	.	CSAHFGGSGYTF	TGCAGTGCCCACTTCGGAGGGTCGGGCTACACCTTC
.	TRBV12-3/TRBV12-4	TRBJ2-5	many	CASSLNAFRETQYF	TGTGCCAGCAGTTTAAATGCGTTCAGGGAGACCCAGTACTTC
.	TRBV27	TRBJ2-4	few	CASRDRPRSIQYF	TGTGCCAGCCGAGACAGGCCTAGGAGCATTCAGTACTTC
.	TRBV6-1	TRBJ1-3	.	CASTPGGVSGNTIYF	TGTGCCAGCACCCCGGGAGGCGTCTCTGGAAACACCATATATTTT
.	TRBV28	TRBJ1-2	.	CASRNRALYGYTF	TGTGCCAGCAGGAACAGGGCCCTCTATGGCTACACCTTC
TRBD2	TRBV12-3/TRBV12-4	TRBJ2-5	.	CASRGLAGSLQETQYF	TGTGCCAGCAGGGGACTAGCGGGTAGCCTTCAAGAGACCCAGTACTTC
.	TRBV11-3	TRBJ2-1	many	CASSPDIGRRNEQFF	TGTGCCAGCAGCCCCGACATCGGGAGACGCAATGAGCAGTTCTTC
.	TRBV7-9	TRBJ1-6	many	CASRSQLNAGFFSPLHF	TGTGCCAGCAGATCCCAGTTGAATGCAGGGTTCTTTTCACCCCTCCACTTT
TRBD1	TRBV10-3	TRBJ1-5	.	CATTGVLGSNQPQHF	TGTGCCACCACAGGGGTTCTTGGGAGCAATCAGCCCCAGCATTTT
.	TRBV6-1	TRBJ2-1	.	CASSYLQGYTEQFF	TGTGCCAGCAGTTACCTACAGGGTTATACTGAGCAGTTCTTC
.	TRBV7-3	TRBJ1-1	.	CASSLNFLTEAFF	TGTGCCAGCAGCTTAAATTTTTTAACTGAAGCTTTCTTT
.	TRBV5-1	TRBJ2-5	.	CASSSQGRETQYF	TGCGCCAGCAGCTCCCAGGGGCGAGAGACCCAGTACTTC
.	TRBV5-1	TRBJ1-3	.	CASSLDQPISGNTIYF	TGCGCCAGCAGCTTGGACCAGCCGATCTCTGGAAACACCATATATTTT
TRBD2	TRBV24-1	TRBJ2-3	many	CATSGAKRGGGGTDTQYF	TGTGCCACCAGTGGGGCTAAGCGGGGGGGAGGAGGCACAGATACGCAGTATTTT
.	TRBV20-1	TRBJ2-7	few	CSARGSYEQYF	TGCAGTGCTAGAGGCAGTTACGAGCAGTACTTC
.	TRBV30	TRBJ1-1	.	CAARGSTEAFF	TGTGCCGCCCGGGGATCCACTGAAGCTTTCTTT
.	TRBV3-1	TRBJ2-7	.	CASSPGIHYEKYF	TGTGCCAGCAGCCCGGGCATCCACTACGAGAAGTACTTC
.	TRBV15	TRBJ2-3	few	CATFLTGEGTDTQYF	TGTGCCACCTTCCTAACAGGGGAGGGCACAGATACGCAGTATTTT
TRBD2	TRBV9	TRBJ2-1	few	CASSALAGVNEQFF	TGTGCCAGCAGCGCACTAGCGGGAGTCAATGAGCAGTTCTTC
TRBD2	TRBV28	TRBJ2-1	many	CASSFSGSSNEQFF	TGTGCCAGCAGTTTTAGCGGGAGTAGCAATGAGCAGTTCTTC
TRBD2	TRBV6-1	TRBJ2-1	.	CASSVVAGINEQFF	TGTGCCAGCAGTGTAGTAGCGGGGATCAATGAGCAGTTCTTC
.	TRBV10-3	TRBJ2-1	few	CAISEGGEQFF	TGTGCCATCAGTGAGGGGGGGGAGCAGTTCTTC
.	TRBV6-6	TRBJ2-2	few	CASSFGARNTGELFF	TGTGCCAGCAGTTTCGGGGCACGGAACACCGGGGAGCTGTTTTTT
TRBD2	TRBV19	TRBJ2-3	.	CATTQRGDTDTQYF	TGTGCCACCACCCAGCGGGGGGACACAGATACGCAGTATTTT
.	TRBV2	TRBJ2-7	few	CASKRGLYEQYF	TGTGCCAGCAAAAGAGGGCTCTACGAGCAGTACTTC
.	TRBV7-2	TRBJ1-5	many	CASSLAGAGGNQPQHF	TGTGCCAGCAGCTTGGCCGGGGCTGGCGGCAATCAGCCCCAGCATTTT
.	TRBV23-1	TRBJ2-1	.	CASSQLVTRPYNEQFF	TGCGCCAGCAGTCAATTAGTCACCCGACCCTACAATGAGCAGTTCTTC
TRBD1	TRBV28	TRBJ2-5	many	CASSSSGTGVETQYF	TGTGCCAGCAGTTCGTCCGGGACAGGGGTCGAGACCCAGTACTTC
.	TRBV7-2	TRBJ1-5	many	CASSLDYQPQHF	TGTGCCAGCAGCTTAGACTACCAGCCCCAGCATTTT
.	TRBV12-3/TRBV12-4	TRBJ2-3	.	CASSSVTVGGTQYF	TGTGCCAGCAGTTCTGTTACGGTGGGGGGTACGCAGTATTTT
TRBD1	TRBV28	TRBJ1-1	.	CASSSTRLADRGGGTEAFF	TGTGCCAGCAGTTCCACTAGATTAGCCGACAGGGGAGGTGGCACTGAAGCTTTCTTT